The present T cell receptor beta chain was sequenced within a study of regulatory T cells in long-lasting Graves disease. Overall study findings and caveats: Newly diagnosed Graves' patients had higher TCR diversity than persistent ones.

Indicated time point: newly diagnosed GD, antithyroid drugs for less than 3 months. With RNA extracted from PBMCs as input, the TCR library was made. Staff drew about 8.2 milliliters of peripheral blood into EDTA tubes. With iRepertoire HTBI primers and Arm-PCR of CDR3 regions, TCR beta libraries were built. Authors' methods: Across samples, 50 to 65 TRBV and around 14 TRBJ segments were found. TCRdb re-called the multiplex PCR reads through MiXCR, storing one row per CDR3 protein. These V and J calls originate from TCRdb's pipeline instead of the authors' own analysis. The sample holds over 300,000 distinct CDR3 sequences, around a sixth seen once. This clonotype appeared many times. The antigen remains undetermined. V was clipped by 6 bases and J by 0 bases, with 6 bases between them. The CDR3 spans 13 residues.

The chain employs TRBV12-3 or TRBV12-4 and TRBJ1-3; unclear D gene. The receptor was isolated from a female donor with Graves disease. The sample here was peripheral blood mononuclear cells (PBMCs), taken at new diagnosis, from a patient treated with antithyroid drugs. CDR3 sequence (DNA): TGTGCCAGCAGCCACAGCTCTGGAAACACCATATATTTT. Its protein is CASSHSSGNTIYF.